This is a list of T cell receptor beta chains from one sample in a study of blood T cell repertoires in COVID-19. The protocol was immunoSEQ multiplex PCR, while the TCRdb copy is restricted to in-frame clones and leaves out a portion. The data show about 210,000 clones, 83% seen once. Material: peripheral blood. These receptors all stem from a woman aged 40 to 50 with active or convalescent COVID-19. Both conserved end residues are part of each CDR3. Clone size appears in some rows only: once, few, many, or a class for an expanded clone.

CDR3 length	V gene	clone size	J gene	CDR3 protein
12	TRBV2	-	TRBJ1-2	CASSPGRDGYTF
15	TRBV27	-	TRBJ2-7	CASKFGGPPYYEQYF
19	TRBV9	-	TRBJ2-3	CASSVNRVGRTGSTDTQYF
15	TRBV28	-	TRBJ2-7	CASSPGGWVVYEQYF
14	TRBV5-1	-	TRBJ2-5	CASREGRGQETQYF
15	TRBV10-3	-	TRBJ2-2	CAISGTGARTGELFF
15	TRBV30	few	TRBJ1-5	CAWSGLTGTGQPQHF
18	TRBV15	-	TRBJ1-4	CATSREEGLGRGNEKLFF
14	TRBV4-2	-	TRBJ1-2	CASSPRTGTYGYTF
16	TRBV2	-	TRBJ2-1	CASSVPGLASGDEQFF
15	TRBV19	few	TRBJ1-1	CASSWPGSLNTEAFF
18	TRBV4-3	-	TRBJ1-4	CASSQEGGGPATNEKLFF
18	TRBV27	-	TRBJ1-2	CASRAGVAIWGGDYGYTF
15	TRBV24-1	-	TRBJ2-2	CATSGRSGNTGELFF
14	TRBV7-8	-	TRBJ2-7	CASSLGGGVYEQYF
15	TRBV7-6	once	TRBJ2-2	CASSPDRGGSGELFF
15	TRBV9	-	TRBJ2-2	CASSVGLAGFGELFF
13	TRBV2	-	TRBJ1-3	CASSTGEGNTIYF
15	TRBV10-1	-	TRBJ1-1	CATHPGQGLNTEAFF
15	TRBV30	-	TRBJ1-1	CAWAGQGALNTEAFF
14	TRBV28	-	TRBJ1-5	CASTLGGGNQPQHF